Detailed here is one TCR beta chain. Method: immunoSEQ multiplex PCR; TCRdb's copy keeps in-frame clones and lacks some. This table has around 150,000 clones, around nine tenths appearing once. The CDR3 totals 16 residues. The germline CDR1 and CDR2 sequences are MNHNS and SASEGT. The V segment lost 1 base and the J segment 2 bases; nucleotides outside the gene matches: 6. This sample is drawn from a study of blood T cell repertoires in COVID-19. Enrollment of patients from Seattle took place during active infection, with longitudinal follow-up. This chain connects TRBV6-1 to TRBJ2-3; 7 nucleotides match TRBD2. The TCR comes from a woman between 65 and 79 years old with COVID-19, enrolled during active disease. Material: peripheral blood. The CDR3 here is CASSEVAGGYTDTQYF. CDR3 DNA: TGTGCCAGCAGTGAAGTAGCCGGGGGGTACACAGATACGCAGTATTTT.